This TCR beta chain comes out of a study of control samples from healthy donors and cancer patients (dated by TCRdb to 2020 to 2022). This clone was seen a handful of times. Its specific antigen is unknown. Base quality data are lacking; no much larger clone is found one base away. Libraries were built with the immunoSEQ multiplex PCR assay. TCRdb retrieved this table from immuneACCESS and kept in-frame rearrangements only. Not all clones are present; in checked studies, unresolved V genes account for under half, and no reason is known for the remainder. This sample is represented by about 28,000 clones; roughly 89% of them were singletons. Roughly 1.6% of the sample comes from the top ten. The clonotype originates from a woman between 35 and 50 years old with lung cancer. Material for sequencing was PBMCs.

For the CDR3, the sequence is CASSPEQGANTGELFF. The sequenced DNA is TGTGCCAGCTCACCAGAACAGGGTGCTAACACCGGGGAGCTGTTTTTT. This chain is built from TRBV18 and TRBJ2-2; TRBD1 is possibly the D segment (6 matching bases). There are 16 amino acids in the CDR3, from cysteine to phenylalanine inclusive. Left in the record is the CDR3 DNA by itself, 48 bases read in frame from the first base. The CDR1 and CDR2 encoded by the germline V gene are KGHSH and LQKENI. V and J are truncated by 2 bases and 2 bases respectively, leaving an intervening sequence of 12 bases.